This T cell receptor beta chain was documented in a study of cytomegalovirus exposure and HLA in healthy donors. Points from the study as a whole: With later analysis, a missense DCLRE1C variant became linked to TCR beta V- and J-gene trimming. Data from an earlier analysis indicated that most TCR beta V segments were productive either about 87% or about 30% of the time.

PCR involved 60 Vbeta and 13 Jbeta primers. Sequenced by immunoSEQ multiplex PCR; TCRdb stores in-frame clones only, minus some. In the table there are fewer than 250,000 clones, approximately 80% of which are singletons. Comment on this clone: Its target is not known.

The CDR3 is 15 residues long. CDR1 and CDR2 from the germline V gene are SGHNT and YYREEE (reference sequence). The germline V and J ends were trimmed by 0 bases and 8 bases, with 14 bases remaining between them. The clonotype was recovered from a boy aged 2 to 9 in good health and CMV-seronegative. The chain uses TRBV5-4 and TRBJ1-4; D is perhaps TRBD1 (6 bases). Sequenced: PBMCs. The CDR3 reads CASSLGTAGEEKLFF. The DNA for the CDR3 is TGTGCCAGCAGCTTGGGAACGGCAGGGGAAGAAAAACTGTTTTTT.